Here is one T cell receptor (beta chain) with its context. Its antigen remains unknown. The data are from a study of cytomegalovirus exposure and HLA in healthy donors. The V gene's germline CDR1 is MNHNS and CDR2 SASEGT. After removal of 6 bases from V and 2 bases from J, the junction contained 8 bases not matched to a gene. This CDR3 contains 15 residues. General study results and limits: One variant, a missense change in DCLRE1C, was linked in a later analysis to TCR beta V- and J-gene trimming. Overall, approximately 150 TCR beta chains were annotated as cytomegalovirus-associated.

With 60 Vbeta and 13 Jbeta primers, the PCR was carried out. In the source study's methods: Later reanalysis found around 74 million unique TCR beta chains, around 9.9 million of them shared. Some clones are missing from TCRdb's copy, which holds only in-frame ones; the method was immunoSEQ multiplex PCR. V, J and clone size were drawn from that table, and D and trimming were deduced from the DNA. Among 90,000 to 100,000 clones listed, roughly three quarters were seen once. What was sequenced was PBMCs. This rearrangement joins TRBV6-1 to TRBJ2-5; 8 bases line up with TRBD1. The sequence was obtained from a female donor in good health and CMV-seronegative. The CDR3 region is CASSPLRDRQETQYF. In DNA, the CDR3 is TGTGCCAGCAGCCCCCTCCGGGACAGGCAAGAGACCCAGTACTTC.